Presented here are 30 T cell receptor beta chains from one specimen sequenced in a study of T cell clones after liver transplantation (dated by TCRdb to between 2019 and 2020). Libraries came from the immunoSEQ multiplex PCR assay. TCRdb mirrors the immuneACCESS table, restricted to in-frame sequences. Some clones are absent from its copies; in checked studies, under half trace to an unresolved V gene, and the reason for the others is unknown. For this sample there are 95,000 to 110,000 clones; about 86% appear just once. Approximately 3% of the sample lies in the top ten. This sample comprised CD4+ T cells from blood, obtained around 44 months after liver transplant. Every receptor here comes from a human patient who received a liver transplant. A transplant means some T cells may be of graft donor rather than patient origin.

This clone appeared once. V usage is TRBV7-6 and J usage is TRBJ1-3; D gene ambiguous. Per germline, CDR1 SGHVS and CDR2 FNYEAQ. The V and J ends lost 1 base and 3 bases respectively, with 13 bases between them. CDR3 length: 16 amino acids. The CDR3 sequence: CASSLGTLWGGNTIYF. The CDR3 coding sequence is TGTGCCAGCAGCTTAGGGACCCTATGGGGTGGAAACACCATATATTTT.

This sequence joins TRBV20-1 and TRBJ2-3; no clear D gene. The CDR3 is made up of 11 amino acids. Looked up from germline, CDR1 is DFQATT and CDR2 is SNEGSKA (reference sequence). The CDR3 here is CSPGTPDTQYF. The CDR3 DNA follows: TGCAGCCCAGGTACCCCAGATACGCAGTATTTT.

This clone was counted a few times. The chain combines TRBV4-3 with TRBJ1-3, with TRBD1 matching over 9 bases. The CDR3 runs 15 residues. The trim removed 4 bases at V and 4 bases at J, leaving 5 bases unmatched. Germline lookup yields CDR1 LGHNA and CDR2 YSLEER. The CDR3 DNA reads TGCGCCAGCAGCCTCGGGACAGGGTACGGAAACACCATATATTTT. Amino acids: CASSLGTGYGNTIYF.

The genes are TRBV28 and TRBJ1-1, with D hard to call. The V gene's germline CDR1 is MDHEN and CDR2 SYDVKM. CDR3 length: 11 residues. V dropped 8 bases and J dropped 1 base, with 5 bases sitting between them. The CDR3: CASEGNTEAFF. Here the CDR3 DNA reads TGTGCCAGCGAAGGGAACACTGAAGCTTTCTTT.

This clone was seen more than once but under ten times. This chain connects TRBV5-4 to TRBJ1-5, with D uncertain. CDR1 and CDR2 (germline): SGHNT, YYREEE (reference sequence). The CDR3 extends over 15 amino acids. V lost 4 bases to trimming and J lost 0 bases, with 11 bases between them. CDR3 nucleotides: TGTGCCAGCAGCCCGGACCCTAATAGCAATCAGCCCCAGCATTTT. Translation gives CASSPDPNSNQPQHF.

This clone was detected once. The CDR3 spells CASSLADTEQYF. For the CDR3, the DNA is TGCGCCAGCAGCTTGGCGGACACCGAGCAGTACTTC. The chain recombines TRBV5-1 with TRBJ2-7; D might be TRBD1 (5 bases). CDR3 length equals 12 residues. The ends were cut back, 0 bases at V and 6 bases at J, with 7 bases in the middle. Germline assignment: CDR1 SGHRS and CDR2 YFSETQ.

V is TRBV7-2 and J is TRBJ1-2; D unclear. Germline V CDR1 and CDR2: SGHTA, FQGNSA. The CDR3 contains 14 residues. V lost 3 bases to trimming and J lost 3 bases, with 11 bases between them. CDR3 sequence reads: CASSFGGNDYGYTF. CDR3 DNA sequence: TGTGCCAGCAGCTTCGGTGGAAACGACTATGGCTACACCTTC. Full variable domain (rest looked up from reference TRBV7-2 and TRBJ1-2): GAGVSQSPSNKVTEKGKDVELRCDPISGHTALYWYRQSLGQGLEFLIYFQGNSAPDKSGLPSDRFSAERTGGSVSTLTIQRTQQEDSAVYLCASSFGGNDYGYTFGSGTRLTVV.

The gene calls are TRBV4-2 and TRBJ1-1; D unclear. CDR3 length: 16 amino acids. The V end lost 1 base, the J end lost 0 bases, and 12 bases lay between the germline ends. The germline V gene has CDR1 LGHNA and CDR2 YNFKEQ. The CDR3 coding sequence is TGTGCCAGCAGCCAAGTTTCTAGGGCCCTGAACACTGAAGCTTTCTTT. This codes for CASSQVSRALNTEAFF.

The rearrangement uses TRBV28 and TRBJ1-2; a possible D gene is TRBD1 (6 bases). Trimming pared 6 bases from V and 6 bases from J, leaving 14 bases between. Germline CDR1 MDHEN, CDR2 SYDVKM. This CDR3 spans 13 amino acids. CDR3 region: CASRVGGADGYTF. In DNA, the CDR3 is TGTGCCAGCAGGGTTGGGGGCGCCGATGGCTACACCTTC.

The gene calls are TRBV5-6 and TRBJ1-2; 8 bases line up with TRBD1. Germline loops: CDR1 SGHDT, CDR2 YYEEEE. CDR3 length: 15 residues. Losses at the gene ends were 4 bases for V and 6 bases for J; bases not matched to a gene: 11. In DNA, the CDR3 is TGTGCCAGCAGCGTAATACACACAGGGGGTAATGGCTACACCTTC. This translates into CASSVIHTGGNGYTF. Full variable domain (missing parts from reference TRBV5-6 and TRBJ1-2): DAGVTQSPTHLIKTRGQQVTLRCSPKSGHDTVSWYQQALGQGPQFIFQYYEEEERQRGNFPDRFSGHQFPNYSSELNVNALLLGDSALYLCASSVIHTGGNGYTFGSGTRLTVV.

CDR3 coding DNA: TGTGCCAGCAGCCCTGACAAGGGGACGAGGGACTACGAGCAGTACTTC. Translating gives CASSPDKGTRDYEQYF. This sequence joins TRBV5-6 and TRBJ2-7, with D perhaps TRBD1 or TRBD2 (5 bases each). Trimming pared 4 bases from V and 3 bases from J, leaving 20 bases between. The CDR3 contains 16 residues. Germline loops: CDR1 SGHDT, CDR2 YYEEEE.

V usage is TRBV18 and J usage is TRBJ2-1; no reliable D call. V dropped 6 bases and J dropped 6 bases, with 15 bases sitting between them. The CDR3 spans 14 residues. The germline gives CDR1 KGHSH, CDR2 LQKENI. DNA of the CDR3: TGTGCCAGCTCTCCGAGCGCGCTACTCAATGAGCAGTTCTTC. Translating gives CASSPSALLNEQFF.

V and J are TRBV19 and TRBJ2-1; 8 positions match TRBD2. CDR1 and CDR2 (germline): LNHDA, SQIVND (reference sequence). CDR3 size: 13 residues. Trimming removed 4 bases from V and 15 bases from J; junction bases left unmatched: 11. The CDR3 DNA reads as TGTGCCAGTAGTACCCCGGGACTAGAAACGGCGTTCTTC. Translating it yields CASSTPGLETAFF.

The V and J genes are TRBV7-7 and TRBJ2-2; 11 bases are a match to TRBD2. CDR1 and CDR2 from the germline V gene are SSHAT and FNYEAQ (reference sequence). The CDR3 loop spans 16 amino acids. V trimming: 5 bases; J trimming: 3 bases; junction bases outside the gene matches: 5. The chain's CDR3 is CASSPGLAAYTGELFF. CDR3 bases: TGTGCCAGCAGCCCGGGACTAGCGGCTTACACCGGGGAGCTGTTTTTT.

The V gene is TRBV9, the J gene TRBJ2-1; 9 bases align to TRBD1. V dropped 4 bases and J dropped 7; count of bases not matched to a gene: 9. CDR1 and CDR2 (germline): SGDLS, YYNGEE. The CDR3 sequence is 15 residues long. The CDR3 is CASSFPGTGRNEQFF. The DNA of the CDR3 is TGTGCCAGCAGCTTTCCCGGGACAGGGAGGAATGAGCAGTTCTTC. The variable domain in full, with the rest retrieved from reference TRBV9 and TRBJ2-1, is DSGVTQTPKHLITATGQRVTLRCSPRSGDLSVYWYQQSLDQGLQFLIQYYNGEERAKGNILERFSAQQFPDLHSELNLSSLELGDSALYFCASSFPGTGRNEQFFGPGTRLTVL.

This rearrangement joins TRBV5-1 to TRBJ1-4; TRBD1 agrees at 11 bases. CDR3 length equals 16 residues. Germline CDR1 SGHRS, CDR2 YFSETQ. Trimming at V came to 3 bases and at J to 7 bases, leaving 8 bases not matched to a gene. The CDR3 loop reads CASSSWTGGAFEKLFF. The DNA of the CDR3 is TGCGCCAGCAGCTCGTGGACAGGGGGCGCCTTTGAAAAACTGTTTTTT.

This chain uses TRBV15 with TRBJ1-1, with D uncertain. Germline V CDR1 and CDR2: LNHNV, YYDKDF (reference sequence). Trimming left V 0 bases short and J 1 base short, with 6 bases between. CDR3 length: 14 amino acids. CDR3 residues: CATSRDPKNTEAFF. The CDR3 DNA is TGTGCCACCAGCAGAGATCCGAAGAACACTGAAGCTTTCTTT.

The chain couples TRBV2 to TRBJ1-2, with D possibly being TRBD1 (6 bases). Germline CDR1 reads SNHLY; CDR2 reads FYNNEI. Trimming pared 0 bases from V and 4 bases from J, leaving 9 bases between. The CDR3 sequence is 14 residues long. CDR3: CASSEAGAAYGYTF. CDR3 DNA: TGTGCCAGCAGTGAAGCGGGGGCAGCCTATGGCTACACCTTC. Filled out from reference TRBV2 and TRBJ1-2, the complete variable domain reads EPEVTQTPSHQVTQMGQEVILRCVPISNHLYFYWYRQILGQKVEFLVSFYNNEISEKSEIFDDQFSVERPDGSNFTLKIRSTKLEDSAMYFCASSEAGAAYGYTFGSGTRLTVV.

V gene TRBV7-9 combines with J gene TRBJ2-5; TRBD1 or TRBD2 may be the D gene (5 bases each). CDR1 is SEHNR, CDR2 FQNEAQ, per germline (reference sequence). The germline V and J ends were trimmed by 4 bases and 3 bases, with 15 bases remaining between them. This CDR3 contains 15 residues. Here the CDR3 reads CASSSNEGRKETQYF. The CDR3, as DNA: TGTGCCAGCAGCTCGAACGAGGGACGGAAAGAGACCCAGTACTTC.

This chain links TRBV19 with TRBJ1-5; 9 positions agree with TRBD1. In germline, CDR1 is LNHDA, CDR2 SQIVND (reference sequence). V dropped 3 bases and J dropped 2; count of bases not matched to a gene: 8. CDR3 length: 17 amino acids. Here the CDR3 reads CASSILQGALGNQPQHF. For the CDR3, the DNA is TGTGCCAGTAGTATTTTACAGGGGGCGCTGGGCAATCAGCCCCAGCATTTT.

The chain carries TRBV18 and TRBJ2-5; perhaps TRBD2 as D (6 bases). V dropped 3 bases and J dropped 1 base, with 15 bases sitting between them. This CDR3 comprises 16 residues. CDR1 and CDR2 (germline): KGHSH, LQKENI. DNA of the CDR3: TGTGCCAGCTCACCTCCGGAGCGGGTAGGCCAAGAGACCCAGTACTTC. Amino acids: CASSPPERVGQETQYF.

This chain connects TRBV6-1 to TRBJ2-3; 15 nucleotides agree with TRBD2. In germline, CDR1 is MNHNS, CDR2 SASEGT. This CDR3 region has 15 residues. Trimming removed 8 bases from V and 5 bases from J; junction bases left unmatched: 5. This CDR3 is CASPKGLAGGDTQYF. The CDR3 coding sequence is TGTGCCAGCCCTAAGGGACTAGCGGGGGGAGATACGCAGTATTTT.

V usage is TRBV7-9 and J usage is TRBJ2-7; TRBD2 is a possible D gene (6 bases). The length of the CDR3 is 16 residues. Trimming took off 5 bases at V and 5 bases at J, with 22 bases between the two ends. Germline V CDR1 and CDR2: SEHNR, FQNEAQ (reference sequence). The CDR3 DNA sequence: TGTGCCAGCAGCGTCACTAGCAGTCTTCCCCCCCACGAGCAGTACTTC. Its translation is CASSVTSSLPPHEQYF.

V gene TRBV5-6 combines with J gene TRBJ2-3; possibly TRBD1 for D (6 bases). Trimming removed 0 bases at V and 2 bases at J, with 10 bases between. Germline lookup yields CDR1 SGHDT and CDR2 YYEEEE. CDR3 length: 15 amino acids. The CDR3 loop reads CASSLAGAPTDTQYF. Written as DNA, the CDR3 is TGTGCCAGCAGCTTGGCAGGGGCCCCCACAGATACGCAGTATTTT.

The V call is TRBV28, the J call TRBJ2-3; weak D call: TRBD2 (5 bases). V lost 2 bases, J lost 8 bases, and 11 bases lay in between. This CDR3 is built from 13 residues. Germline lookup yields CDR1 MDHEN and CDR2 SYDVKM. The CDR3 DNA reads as TGTGCCAGCAGTTTACGGGGTTTTAGTACGCAGTATTTT. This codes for CASSLRGFSTQYF.

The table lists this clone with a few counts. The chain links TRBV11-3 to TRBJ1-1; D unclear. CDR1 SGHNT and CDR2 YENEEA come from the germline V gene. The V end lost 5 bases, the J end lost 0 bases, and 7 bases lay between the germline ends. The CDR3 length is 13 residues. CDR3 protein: CASSRTLNTEAFF. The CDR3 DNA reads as TGTGCCAGCAGCCGTACATTGAACACTGAAGCTTTCTTT.

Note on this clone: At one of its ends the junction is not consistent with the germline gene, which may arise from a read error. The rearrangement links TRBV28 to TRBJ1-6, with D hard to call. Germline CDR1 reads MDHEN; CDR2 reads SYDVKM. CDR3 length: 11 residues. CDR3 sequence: CASSLTGRSYF. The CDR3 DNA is TGTGCCAGCAGTTTGACGGGGAGGAGTTACTTT.

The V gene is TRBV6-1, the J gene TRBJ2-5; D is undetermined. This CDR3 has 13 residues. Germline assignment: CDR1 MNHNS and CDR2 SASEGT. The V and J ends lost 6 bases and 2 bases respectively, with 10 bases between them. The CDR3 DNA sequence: TGTGCCAGCAGCCCCTATCCACAAGAGACCCAGTACTTC. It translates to CASSPYPQETQYF.

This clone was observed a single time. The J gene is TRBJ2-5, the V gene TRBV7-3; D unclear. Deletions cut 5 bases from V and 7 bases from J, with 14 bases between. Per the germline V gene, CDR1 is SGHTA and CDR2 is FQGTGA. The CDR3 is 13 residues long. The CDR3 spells CASSPNGVGTQYF. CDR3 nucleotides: TGTGCCAGCAGCCCCAATGGGGTGGGGACCCAGTACTTC.

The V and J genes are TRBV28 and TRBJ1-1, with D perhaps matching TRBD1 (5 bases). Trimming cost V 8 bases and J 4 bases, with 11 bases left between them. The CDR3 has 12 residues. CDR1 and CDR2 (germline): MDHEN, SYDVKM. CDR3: CASGLGRTEAFF. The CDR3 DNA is TGTGCCAGCGGGCTGGGGCGCACTGAAGCTTTCTTT.